A selection of T cell receptor beta chains follows, all from one sample in a study of Graves' ophthalmopathy and Graves' hyperthyroidism. Via MiXCR, TCRdb re-called the multiplex PCR reads, giving one row per CDR3 protein. The sample comprises about 1.2 million distinct CDR3 sequences, about 38% of which are singletons, and around 10% rests with the top ten. What was sequenced was peripheral blood or thyroid tissue (not recorded which). Receptors were obtained from an adult man with Graves' hyperthyroidism. CDR3s include the opening cysteine and the closing phenylalanine or tryptophan. A D gene is named only where the DNA matches it firmly. Clone size is not always given. Where it is, it says once, few, many or a class for expanded clones.

d_call j_call v_call clone_size cdr3_nt cdr3_aa
TRBD2 TRBJ2-7 TRBV7-2 many TGTGCCAGCAGCGTGATAGCGGGGGGAACCTACGAGCAGTACTTC CASSVIAGGTYEQYF
NA TRBJ1-1 TRBV5-1 NA TGCGCCAGCGGTTCAGGGGCCGGAGCTGAAGCTTTCTTT CASGSGAGAEAFF
NA TRBJ2-5 TRBV29-1 many TGCAGTGCTAGAGGGGGGCTGGAGGAGACCCAGTACTTC CSARGGLEETQYF
TRBD1 TRBJ1-3 TRBV20-1 NA TGCAGTGCTAGAGGCCGACAGGGCGCTGGAAACACCATATATTTT CSARGRQGAGNTIYF
TRBD1 TRBJ1-4 TRBV27 NA TGTGCCAGCAGCCGGGACAGGGTAGGGGAAAAACTGTTTTTT CASSRDRVGEKLFF
NA TRBJ2-5 TRBV2 once TGTGCCAGCAGTTTAGGACCAGGGTACGAGACCCAGTACTTC CASSLGPGYETQYF
TRBD1 TRBJ1-2 TRBV12-3/TRBV12-4 NA TGTTCCAGCAGTTCTCCGGGACAGGGAGACTATGGCTACACCTTC CSSSSPGQGDYGYTF
NA TRBJ2-7 TRBV20-1 many TGCAGTACCGCTAATAGGGACTCCTACGAGCAGTACTTC CSTANRDSYEQYF
TRBD1 TRBJ1-3 TRBV15 many TGTGCCACCAGCAGAGCCCTACAGGGGATCGGAAACACCATATATTTT CATSRALQGIGNTIYF
NA TRBJ1-3 TRBV20-1 few TGCAGTGCTAGAGACATCGAAAGTCCCTCTGGAAACACCATATATTTT CSARDIESPSGNTIYF
NA TRBJ1-2 TRBV9 many TGTGCCAGCAGCTCCGGACGGATATATGGCTACACCTTC CASSSGRIYGYTF
NA TRBJ1-2 TRBV20-1 many TGCAGTGCCGTAACGTCACGCTATGGCTACACCTTC CSAVTSRYGYTF
NA TRBJ1-1 TRBV6-5 NA TGTGCCAGCAGTTACCTACCTGGTTGGTTGAACACTGAAGCTTTCTTT CASSYLPGWLNTEAFF
NA TRBJ2-7 TRBV10-3 NA TGTGCCATCAGTGAGCCCCTGTGGAAGAACACCGGGGAGCAGTACTTC CAISEPLWKNTGEQYF
NA TRBJ2-7 TRBV6-5 NA TGTGCCAGCAGTTACGGGGGTAGAGGACTACCCTACGAGCAGTACTTC CASSYGGRGLPYEQYF
NA TRBJ2-5 TRBV29-1 many TGCAGCGTGGGACACAAACAAGAGACCCAGTACTTC CSVGHKQETQYF
TRBD2 TRBJ2-2 TRBV7-9 NA TGTGCCGGCAGGGGACTAGCGGGAGTCGGGGAGCTGTTTTTT CAGRGLAGVGELFF
NA TRBJ2-2 TRBV24-1 many TGTGCCACCAGTGCCCGGGGAGCCGGGGAGCTGTTTTTT CATSARGAGELFF
NA TRBJ2-5 TRBV6-1 few TGTGCCTCAGCTTCCGGGGAAGAGACCCAGTACTTC CASASGEETQYF
TRBD1 TRBJ1-5 TRBV7-2 many TGTGCCAGCAGCCCAGGGGGGGGGACGCACAATCAGCCCCAGCATTTT CASSPGGGTHNQPQHF
NA TRBJ2-7 TRBV5-6 many TGTGCCAGCAGCCCAGAGGACCGCAACGAGCAGTACTTC CASSPEDRNEQYF
TRBD1 TRBJ2-7 TRBV20-1 NA TGCAGTGCTAGAGATTTCGGGACAGGGCATCGTTACGAGCAGTACTTC CSARDFGTGHRYEQYF
NA TRBJ1-2 TRBV12-3/TRBV12-4 NA TGTGCCAGCAGTTTAGCGCGCATCTATGGCTACACCTTC CASSLARIYGYTF
NA TRBJ1-4 TRBV7-2 many TGTGCCAGCAGCCCGACAGCGGATGAAAAACTGTTTTTT CASSPTADEKLFF
NA TRBJ2-5 TRBV29-1 many TGCAGCGTCGTGGGAGCTCTGGAGACCCAGTACTTC CSVVGALETQYF
TRBD1 TRBJ2-7 TRBV20-1 NA TGCAGTGGCGAGGGACAGGGGGGTAGAGCCCACGAGCAGTACTTC CSGEGQGGRAHEQYF
NA TRBJ2-2 TRBV7-9 NA TGTGCCAGCAGCTTAGCGAGTAGTGCCACCGGGGAGCTGTTTTTT CASSLASSATGELFF
NA TRBJ2-2 TRBV3-1 NA TGTGCCAGCAGCCAGTCGAGGGGAGCCGAGACCGGGGAGCTGTTTTTT CASSQSRGAETGELFF
TRBD1 TRBJ1-4 TRBV20-1 NA TGCAGTGCTAGTCTTTCCACCGGGACAGCAACTAATGAAAAACTGTTTTTT CSASLSTGTATNEKLFF
TRBD1 TRBJ1-1 TRBV20-1 many TGCAGTACCCGGGACAGGGGGCCAGTCACTGAAGCTTTCTTT CSTRDRGPVTEAFF
NA TRBJ2-5 TRBV4-2 few TGTGCCAGCAGCCAAGACCCCACCTTGGCGGGTGGGGAGACCCAGTACTTC CASSQDPTLAGGETQYF
NA TRBJ1-1 TRBV6-4 NA TGTGCCAGCAGTGACTCTAGTTCGGCAGCCCCTACTGAAGTTTTCTTT CASSDSSSAAPTEVFF
NA TRBJ1-1 TRBV30 few TGTGCCTGGAGTGTCTCCCAGAACACTGAAGCTTTCTTT CAWSVSQNTEAFF
NA TRBJ1-6 TRBV14 NA TGTGCCAGCAGCCAAGATCCGGGGGACTCCTATAATTCACCCCTCCACTTT CASSQDPGDSYNSPLHF
NA TRBJ2-2 TRBV29-1 many TGCAGCGTTGTCAGGGGCGGCACCGGGGAGCTGTTTTTT CSVVRGGTGELFF
NA TRBJ2-7 TRBV15 many TGTGCCACCAGCAGTAATCGAGTCTACGAGCAGTACTTC CATSSNRVYEQYF
NA TRBJ1-6 TRBV7-9 NA TGTGCCAGCAGCCCCAGTTCAGGATCACCCCTCCACTTT CASSPSSGSPLHF
NA TRBJ2-7 TRBV10-3 NA TGTGCCATCAGTGTGTTAGCCCACAGGCCCAACTACGAGCAGTACTTC CAISVLAHRPNYEQYF
TRBD2 TRBJ2-7 TRBV20-1 NA TGCAGTGCTGCCGTTGGGACTAACGTTTTCGAGCAGTACTTC CSAAVGTNVFEQYF
NA TRBJ1-1 TRBV13 many TGTGCCAGCAGCTCAGGACACCTCAGGCGAGCTTTCTTT CASSSGHLRRAFF
NA TRBJ1-1 TRBV15 many TGTGCCACCAGTAGAGAGGGCGCTGAAGCTTTCTTT CATSREGAEAFF
TRBD2 TRBJ2-5 TRBV7-9 NA TGTGCCAGCAGCCAAGTAGTAGCGGGAGGCCTGGAGACCCAGTACTTC CASSQVVAGGLETQYF
NA TRBJ1-5 TRBV4-1 NA TGCGCCAGCAGCAATGGACTCGTCTACAATCAGCCCCAGCATTTT CASSNGLVYNQPQHF
NA TRBJ2-7 TRBV5-1 NA TGCGCCAGCAGCTTCACTAGGGTATTCTACGAGCAGTACTTC CASSFTRVFYEQYF
NA TRBJ2-6 TRBV7-2 NA TGTGCCAGCAGCCCTGGTACCTGGCGGACTTTC CASSPGTWRTF
NA TRBJ1-5 TRBV10-2 many TGCGCCAGCAGTGAGGTTTCTGGCGGTAATCAGCCCCAGCATTTT CASSEVSGGNQPQHF
TRBD2 TRBJ2-7 TRBV7-6 NA TGTGCCAGCAGCTCCCCCAGACTAGCGGAATACGAGCAGTACTTC CASSSPRLAEYEQYF
NA TRBJ2-1 TRBV24-1 NA TGTGCCACGGGGGACGGAGTGCAGTTCTTC CATGDGVQFF
NA TRBJ1-2 TRBV29-1 NA TGCAGCGTCAAACCAGGGACTGGAAACACCTTC CSVKPGTGNTF
NA TRBJ2-7 TRBV20-1 many TGCAGTGCTAGTCTAGGGTCCCTGGGGTACGAGCAGTACTTC CSASLGSLGYEQYF
NA TRBJ2-6 TRBV7-3 NA TGTGCCAGCAGCTTCAGGGGCGTGGAGGTTGGGGCCAACGTCCTGACTTTC CASSFRGVEVGANVLTF
TRBD2 TRBJ2-7 TRBV20-1 once TGCAGTGCTAGAGTCCGGGAGGGCCTTTACGAGCAGTACTTC CSARVREGLYEQYF
NA TRBJ1-1 TRBV20-1 many TGCAGTGCTAGAGAGTGGAACAGGGCCGGCACTGAAGCTTTCTTT CSAREWNRAGTEAFF
NA TRBJ1-3 TRBV7-2 NA TGTGCCAGCAGCCGACCAGGGGTCACTGGAAACACCATATATTTT CASSRPGVTGNTIYF